This is a list of T cell receptor beta chains from one sample in a study of blood T cell repertoires in COVID-19. Sequencing used immunoSEQ multiplex PCR; TCRdb keeps in-frame clones, though not all of them. The top ten hold more than 3% of the sample, which has roughly 350,000 clones, roughly 90% seen once. Sequenced input: peripheral blood. These receptors were taken from a woman aged 45-60 years with active or convalescent COVID-19. Each CDR3 is given with its conserved first and last residue. Each record gives: J gene, D gene, V gene, clone size, CDR3 DNA, CDR3 protein. D genes are given only for firm matches. Not every row has a clone size; where given, it reads once, few, many or a size class.

j_gene: TRBJ1-2
d_gene: .
v_gene: TRBV15
abundance: .
CDR3nt: TGTGCCACCAGCAGAGATGGGCAGGGGTACTATGGCTACACCTTC
CDR3aa: CATSRDGQGYYGYTF

j_gene: TRBJ1-1
d_gene: .
v_gene: TRBV6-5
abundance: .
CDR3nt: TGTGCCACCTTGGAGGGGCTACGAATGAACACTGAAGCTTTCTTT
CDR3aa: CATLEGLRMNTEAFF

j_gene: TRBJ1-2
d_gene: .
v_gene: TRBV7-2
abundance: .
CDR3nt: TGTGCCAGCAGCTTGGGAGGAACAGAACGGTACTATGGCTACACCTTC
CDR3aa: CASSLGGTERYYGYTF

j_gene: TRBJ2-7
d_gene: .
v_gene: TRBV6-5
abundance: .
CDR3nt: TGTGCCAGCAGTGACTCAGTGCAGGGAGGCTACGAGCAGTACTTC
CDR3aa: CASSDSVQGGYEQYF

j_gene: TRBJ1-2
d_gene: .
v_gene: TRBV5-8
abundance: .
CDR3nt: TGTGCCAGCAGCTTGAGAAACAGGGTTGAGGGCTACACCTTC
CDR3aa: CASSLRNRVEGYTF

j_gene: TRBJ1-3
d_gene: TRBD1
v_gene: TRBV5-1
abundance: .
CDR3nt: TGCGCCAGCAGCTGGGTTACAGGGGCTGGAAACACCATATATTTT
CDR3aa: CASSWVTGAGNTIYF

j_gene: TRBJ1-1
d_gene: .
v_gene: TRBV11-1
abundance: .
CDR3nt: TGTGCCAGCAGCTTAGACGGGGTCGGGACTGAAGCTTTCTTT
CDR3aa: CASSLDGVGTEAFF

j_gene: TRBJ1-2
d_gene: TRBD1
v_gene: TRBV5-1
abundance: .
CDR3nt: TGCGCCAGCAGCTTGGCCCCGACAGGGAACTATGGCTACACCTTC
CDR3aa: CASSLAPTGNYGYTF

j_gene: TRBJ1-6
d_gene: TRBD1
v_gene: TRBV9
abundance: once
CDR3nt: TGTGCCAGCAGCGCGGGGGACAGAGATAATTCACCCCTCCACTTT
CDR3aa: CASSAGDRDNSPLHF

j_gene: TRBJ2-3
d_gene: TRBD2
v_gene: TRBV19
abundance: .
CDR3nt: TGTGCCAGTAGTTGGGCGGGGGGAGCGGATACGCAGTATTTT
CDR3aa: CASSWAGGADTQYF

j_gene: TRBJ1-1
d_gene: .
v_gene: TRBV12-3/TRBV12-4
abundance: once
CDR3nt: TGTGCCAGCAGTTTAGGGCACACTGAAGCTTTCTTT
CDR3aa: CASSLGHTEAFF

j_gene: TRBJ1-5
d_gene: TRBD1
v_gene: TRBV4-1
abundance: .
CDR3nt: TGCGCCAGCAGCCAAGAACAGGGGAATCAGCCCCAGCATTTT
CDR3aa: CASSQEQGNQPQHF

j_gene: TRBJ2-7
d_gene: .
v_gene: TRBV25-1
abundance: .
CDR3nt: TGTGCCAGCAGAGGGGGGGCCTACGAGCAGTACTTC
CDR3aa: CASRGGAYEQYF

j_gene: TRBJ1-5
d_gene: .
v_gene: TRBV7-2
abundance: .
CDR3nt: TGTGCCAGCAGCTTAGTAAGACTCAATCAGCCCCAGCATTTT
CDR3aa: CASSLVRLNQPQHF

j_gene: TRBJ2-2
d_gene: .
v_gene: TRBV2
abundance: few
CDR3nt: TGTGCCAGCAGCGGGGGGCAGACGTTCGCCGGGGAGCTGTTTTTT
CDR3aa: CASSGGQTFAGELFF

j_gene: TRBJ2-3
d_gene: TRBD1
v_gene: TRBV6-1
abundance: .
CDR3nt: TGTGCCAGCAGAGAAGGACAGGGCGGAGATACGCAGTATTTT
CDR3aa: CASREGQGGDTQYF

j_gene: TRBJ1-2
d_gene: .
v_gene: TRBV11-2
abundance: .
CDR3nt: TGTGCCAGCAGCTTTTTTGGGGGCTCTGGCTACACCTTC
CDR3aa: CASSFFGGSGYTF

j_gene: TRBJ2-7
d_gene: TRBD1
v_gene: TRBV15
abundance: .
CDR3nt: TGTGCCACCAGCAGAGCAACAGGGGTCTACGAGCAGTACTTC
CDR3aa: CATSRATGVYEQYF

j_gene: TRBJ2-1
d_gene: TRBD1
v_gene: TRBV18
abundance: once
CDR3nt: TGTGCCAGCTCACTTCGGACAGGGGGGAACAATGAGCAGTTCTTC
CDR3aa: CASSLRTGGNNEQFF

j_gene: TRBJ2-7
d_gene: TRBD2
v_gene: TRBV6-2/TRBV6-3
abundance: .
CDR3nt: TGTGCCAGCAGTTACCCGACGAATAATCCGGGACTAGCGCGGTACGAGCAGTACTTC
CDR3aa: CASSYPTNNPGLARYEQYF

j_gene: TRBJ1-2
d_gene: .
v_gene: TRBV18
abundance: .
CDR3nt: TGTGCCAGCTCACTGGACAGAAACTATGGCTACACCTTC
CDR3aa: CASSLDRNYGYTF

j_gene: TRBJ1-4
d_gene: .
v_gene: TRBV5-4
abundance: .
CDR3nt: TGTGCCAGCTCACATGACAGTTCAACTAATGAAAAACTGTTTTTT
CDR3aa: CASSHDSSTNEKLFF

j_gene: TRBJ1-1
d_gene: .
v_gene: TRBV9
abundance: .
CDR3nt: TGTGCCAGCAGCGTAGGCCAGATGAACACTGAAGCTTTCTTT
CDR3aa: CASSVGQMNTEAFF

j_gene: TRBJ2-1
d_gene: .
v_gene: TRBV7-9
abundance: .
CDR3nt: TGTGCCAGCAGCTTAGTCGACAGCTCCTACAATGAGCAGTTCTTC
CDR3aa: CASSLVDSSYNEQFF

j_gene: TRBJ1-3
d_gene: TRBD1
v_gene: TRBV7-9
abundance: .
CDR3nt: TGTGCCAGCATCCCAGGTGGGGCACAGGGGCCCTCTGGAAACACCATATATTTT
CDR3aa: CASIPGGAQGPSGNTIYF

j_gene: TRBJ1-5
d_gene: .
v_gene: TRBV28
abundance: .
CDR3nt: TGTGCCAGCAGTCCTCTACAGAGTCAGCCCCAGCATTTT
CDR3aa: CASSPLQSQPQHF

j_gene: TRBJ2-6
d_gene: .
v_gene: TRBV4-3
abundance: .
CDR3nt: TGCGCCAGCAGCCAAGATCGGGGCTCTGGGGCCAACGTCCTGACTTTC
CDR3aa: CASSQDRGSGANVLTF

j_gene: TRBJ2-3
d_gene: TRBD2
v_gene: TRBV6-2/TRBV6-3
abundance: .
CDR3nt: TGTGCCAGCAGTTACCCCAGCGGGGGGGCTGGATATACGCAGTATTTT
CDR3aa: CASSYPSGGAGYTQYF

j_gene: TRBJ2-2
d_gene: .
v_gene: TRBV6-5
abundance: .
CDR3nt: TGTGCCAGCTTCTCCCGCGGGGAGCTGTTTTTT
CDR3aa: CASFSRGELFF

j_gene: TRBJ2-2
d_gene: TRBD2
v_gene: TRBV27
abundance: .
CDR3nt: TGTGCCAGCAAAACGAGCGGGGGACCCGGGGAGCTGTTTTTT
CDR3aa: CASKTSGGPGELFF

j_gene: TRBJ2-7
d_gene: .
v_gene: TRBV5-1
abundance: .
CDR3nt: TGCGCCAGCAGCTTGGTATCCTACGAGCAGTACTTC
CDR3aa: CASSLVSYEQYF